What follows are 27 T cell receptor beta chains derived from one specimen sequenced in a study of human T cells and chemical hapten exposure. Time point specified: patch test 2, 6 weeks after DPC sensitization. Treatment given: therapeutic diphenylcyclopropenone sensitization with weekly scalp DPC. TCRdb passed the RACE reads through MiXCR, listing each CDR3 protein once. The sample holds 90,000 to 110,000 distinct CDR3 sequences, more than 7% seen once. The starting material was whole blood, obtained in connection with sensitization to the hapten diphenylcyclopropenone (DPC). The receptor source for this set is a woman in her 40s with alopecia areata. Some clones in this sample may be carry-over from other donors' samples.

This clonotype was seen ten or more times. The rearrangement joins TRBV6-2 or TRBV6-3 to TRBJ2-7; the D gene could be TRBD1 or TRBD2 (5 bases each). Per the germline V gene, CDR1 is MNHEY and CDR2 is SVGEGT. The CDR3 is 15 amino acids. V lost 7 bases, J lost 2 bases, and 18 bases lay in between. The CDR3 DNA follows: TGTGCCAGCAACTTGGGACCTCTGCCTACCTACGAGCAGTACTTC. Its protein product is CASNLGPLPTYEQYF.

The rearrangement links TRBV3-1 to TRBJ1-1; 8 bases match TRBD1. The trim removed 4 bases at V and 8 bases at J, leaving 6 bases unmatched. Per the germline V gene, CDR1 is LGHDT and CDR2 is YNNKEL (reference sequence). The CDR3 has 13 amino acids. CDR3 nucleotide sequence: TGTGCCAGCAGCCCGGGACAGGCGTTAGAAGCTTTCTTT. This sequence encodes CASSPGQALEAFF.

This clonotype has a count of ten or more. The chain is built from TRBV7-2 and TRBJ1-6; 8 positions match TRBD1. This CDR3 contains 12 residues. Germline CDR1 reads SGHTA; CDR2 reads FQGNSA. With 7 bases clipped from V and 14 bases from J, the junction kept 7 bases outside the gene matches. The CDR3 is CASKTQGAALHF. CDR3 sequence (DNA): TGTGCCAGCAAGACTCAGGGGGCGGCCCTCCACTTT.

V usage is TRBV6-5 and J usage is TRBJ2-7; 7 nucleotides line up with TRBD2. CDR3 size: 13 residues. Germline CDR1 and CDR2: MNHEY and SVGAGI. V shed 6 bases, J shed 0 bases, and the junction held 2 bases outside the gene matches. Written as DNA, the CDR3 is TGTGCCAGCAGCCGGACTAGCTCCTACGAGCAGTACTTC. Protein product: CASSRTSSYEQYF.

In this sample, this clonotype turned up many times. The gene calls are TRBV6-6 and TRBJ1-5; 7 nucleotides align to TRBD1. V was pared by 7 bases and J by 0 bases, with 6 bases of the junction left unmatched. The CDR3 consists of 15 residues. CDR1 and CDR2 from the germline V gene are MNHNY and SVGAGI (reference sequence). The CDR3 sequence is CASNDRANSNQPQHF. The DNA of the CDR3 is TGTGCCAGCAACGACAGGGCTAATAGCAATCAGCCCCAGCATTTT.

This clonotype was counted ten times or more. This sequence joins TRBV20-1 and TRBJ2-3; 12 bases line up with TRBD2. V lost 1 base to trimming and J lost 8 bases; unmatched junction nucleotides: 13. Germline V gives CDR1 DFQATT, CDR2 SNEGSKA (reference sequence). This CDR3 has 17 residues. The CDR3 sequence: CSARAASGGALKGTQYF. The CDR3 coding sequence is TGCAGTGCTAGAGCCGCTAGCGGGGGGGCTTTGAAGGGTACGCAGTATTTT.

Of note for this clonotype: At one of its ends the junction is not consistent with the germline gene, which may arise from a read error. This rearrangement joins TRBV6-2 or TRBV6-3 to TRBJ2-1; 8 nucleotides align to TRBD1. This CDR3 is 13 amino acids long. Looked up from germline, CDR1 is MNHEY and CDR2 is SVGEGT. Here the CDR3 reads CVSRGQPDNEQFF. The DNA of the CDR3 is TGTGTCAGCAGGGGGCAACCAGACAATGAGCAGTTCTTC.

The sample holds a few counts of this clonotype. This sequence joins TRBV29-1 and TRBJ1-3; no definite D call. V lost 2 bases to trimming and J lost 4 bases, with 6 bases between them. The CDR3 contains 12 residues. Germline V gene lookup returns CDR1 SQVTM and CDR2 ANQGSEA. The CDR3 is CSVELWGNTIYF. In DNA, the CDR3 is TGCAGCGTTGAATTGTGGGGAAACACCATATATTTT.

This clonotype occurred a few times. This chain joins TRBV3-1 and TRBJ1-4; D perhaps matches TRBD1 (6 bases). V was pared by 0 bases and J by 8 bases, with 10 bases between. The CDR3 consists of 14 residues. CDR1 LGHDT and CDR2 YNNKEL come from the germline V gene (reference sequence). The CDR3 region has the DNA TGTGCCAGCAGCCAAGAGTGGAGGGGGGAAAAACTGTTTTTT. Translation: CASSQEWRGEKLFF.

In this sample, this clonotype turned up a few times. This sequence joins TRBV20-1 and TRBJ2-3; possibly TRBD1 or TRBD2 for D (6 bases each). The CDR3 is 15 amino acids. Trimming cost V 5 bases and J 4 bases, with 19 bases left between them. Germline lookup yields CDR1 DFQATT and CDR2 SNEGSKA (reference sequence). The CDR3 bases are TGCAGTGCTCGCCCGGGACGTAGGGGGGCAGATACGCAGTATTTT. Residues: CSARPGRRGADTQYF.

This clonotype was recorded many times. The chain recombines TRBV6-5 with TRBJ2-7; 14 bases fit TRBD2. Germline CDR1 is MNHEY and CDR2 is SVGAGI. The CDR3 length is 18 residues. J was trimmed by 6 bases and V by 7 bases; bases with no gene match: 17. This CDR3 reads CASTLGLAGGLPLGEQYF. CDR3 sequence (DNA): TGTGCCAGCACTCTTGGACTAGCGGGGGGCCTACCCCTAGGCGAGCAGTACTTC.

This clonotype has ten or more counts. J is TRBJ2-1 and V is TRBV7-2, with TRBD2 matching 7 bases. Germline lookup yields CDR1 SGHTA and CDR2 FQGNSA. The V gene end was trimmed by 4 bases and the J gene end by 2 bases; junction bases not matched to a gene: 8. The CDR3 contains 16 residues. CDR3 nucleotides: TGTGCCAGCAGCTCATTTCGGGGGGAGACCTACAATGAGCAGTTCTTC. It is translated as CASSSFRGETYNEQFF. The full variable domain, completed using reference TRBV7-2 and TRBJ2-1, is GAGVSQSPSNKVTEKGKDVELRCDPISGHTALYWYRQSLGQGLEFLIYFQGNSAPDKSGLPSDRFSAERTGGSVSTLTIQRTQQEDSAVYLCASSSFRGETYNEQFFGPGTRLTVL.

This clonotype has more than one count but fewer than ten. Mismatch with germline at one junction end may stem from a read error. The chain links TRBV29-1 to TRBJ1-6, with unresolved D. This CDR3 spans 14 amino acids. Per germline, CDR1 SQVTM and CDR2 ANQGSEA. CDR3 sequence (DNA): TGCAGCGTTCAAGAAGGTCTCGGGGATTCACCCCTCCACTTT. This encodes CSVQEGLGDSPLHF. Complete variable domain (other parts from reference TRBV29-1 and TRBJ1-6): SAVISQKPSRDICQRGTSLTIQCQVDSQVTMMFWYRQQPGQSLTLIATANQGSEATYESGFVIDKFPISRPNLTFSTLTVSNMSPEDSSIYLCSVQEGLGDSPLHFGNGTRLTVT.

The sample holds many counts of this clonotype. The chain uses TRBV5-1 and TRBJ1-1, with TRBD1 as a possible D gene (6 bases). This CDR3 contains 12 residues. V lost 0 bases, J lost 8 bases, and 8 bases lay in between. From germline, CDR1 is SGHRS and CDR2 YFSETQ. For the CDR3, the DNA is TGCGCCAGCAGCTTGGTCGGGACAGAAGCTTTCTTT. Translating it yields CASSLVGTEAFF.

This clonotype was observed a few times. The chain carries TRBV12-3 or TRBV12-4 and TRBJ2-7; D is unresolved. The V end was cut by 7 bases, the J end by 7 bases, with 14 bases between. The CDR3 is 12 residues long. The CDR3, as DNA: TGTGCCAGCAACTATGGGGTTGGGGAGCAGTACTTC. Translation: CASNYGVGEQYF.

The sample holds a few counts of this clonotype. The chain employs TRBV6-6 and TRBJ2-3; D possibly corresponds to TRBD2 (6 bases). The CDR3 is 13 residues long. Looked up from germline, CDR1 is MNHNY and CDR2 is SVGAGI (reference sequence). Trimming removed 6 bases at V and 4 bases at J, with 11 bases between. The CDR3 sequence is CASRLAGADTQYF. DNA of the CDR3: TGTGCCAGCAGACTAGCCGGGGCAGATACGCAGTATTTT.

The chain couples TRBV5-1 to TRBJ2-7; no reliable D call. The CDR3 has 15 residues. Looked up from germline, CDR1 is SGHRS and CDR2 is YFSETQ. The V and J ends lost 4 bases and 0 bases respectively, with 14 bases between them. The CDR3 nucleotides are TGCGCCAGCAGCCTGATGGCAACGGCCTCCTACGAGCAGTACTTC. Translated, it gives CASSLMATASYEQYF.

This clonotype has a single count. The chain couples TRBV21-1 to TRBJ2-7. TRBV21-1 is flagged as a pseudogene. The CDR3 spans 14 residues. This chain's CDR3 is CASSKGCGSYEQYF. The CDR3 coding sequence is TGTGCCAGCAGCAAAGGTTGCGGATCCTACGAGCAGTACTTC.

The chain couples TRBV2 to TRBJ2-7; maybe TRBD1 (5 bases). CDR3 length: 14 amino acids. V dropped 10 bases and J dropped 6 bases, with 22 bases sitting between them. Germline loops: CDR1 SNHLY, CDR2 FYNNEI. In DNA form, the CDR3 reads TGTGCCACGGAGTCCGGTGGGCAGGGCAGCGAGCAGTACTTC. Protein product: CATESGGQGSEQYF.

There are many counts of this clonotype. This sequence joins TRBV4-1 and TRBJ2-4, with 8 bases identical to TRBD1. Germline CDR1 and CDR2: MGHRA and YSYEKL. The CDR3 is 14 residues long. The V segment lost 1 base and the J segment 11 bases; nucleotides outside the gene matches: 7. CDR3 residues: CASSQVGTGPLQYF. In nucleotides, the CDR3 is TGCGCCAGCAGCCAAGTCGGGACAGGCCCCCTTCAGTACTTC.

The table lists this clonotype with many counts. V usage is TRBV7-9 and J usage is TRBJ1-2, with D possibly being TRBD1 (5 bases). The ends were cut back, 1 base at V and 8 bases at J, with 14 bases in the middle. Germline assignment: CDR1 SEHNR and CDR2 FQNEAQ (reference sequence). The CDR3 extends over 14 amino acids. The CDR3 sequence: CASSLGYGGFGYTF. CDR3 coding DNA: TGTGCCAGCAGCTTAGGATATGGGGGGTTCGGCTACACCTTC.

This clonotype showed up many times. This sequence joins TRBV4-2 and TRBJ2-7; TRBD1 aligns across 9 bases. The germline V gene encodes CDR1 LGHNA and CDR2 YNFKEQ. The V segment lost 1 base and the J segment 2 bases; nucleotides outside the gene matches: 3. The CDR3 has 15 residues. The CDR3 DNA reads as TGTGCCAGCAGCCAAGTGGGACAGGGAACCTACGAGCAGTACTTC. Its translation is CASSQVGQGTYEQYF.

This clonotype was picked up a small number of times. The CDR3 reads CSVDPGQGKTQYF. The CDR3 DNA reads as TGCAGCGTGGACCCGGGACAGGGGAAAACCCAGTACTTC. J is TRBJ2-5 and V is TRBV29-1; 10 positions agree with TRBD1. Germline V lookup: CDR1 SQVTM, CDR2 ANQGSEA. The V and J ends lost 6 bases and 8 bases, in that order; junction bases with no gene match: 9. The CDR3 extends over 13 amino acids.

This clonotype was counted a few times. The CDR3 DNA follows: TGTGCCAGCACCCGAGGGTCCAGTGACTCCTACGAGCAGTACTTC. Protein sequence: CASTRGSSDSYEQYF. The genes are TRBV7-9 and TRBJ2-7; maybe TRBD2 (5 bases). Germline V gene lookup returns CDR1 SEHNR and CDR2 FQNEAQ (reference sequence). This CDR3 spans 15 amino acids. Trimming shortened V by 7 bases and J by 0 bases, and 16 bases separated the two germline ends.

Many counts were recorded for this clonotype. CDR3 nucleotide sequence: TGTGCCAGCAGTTTTCTAGGGGGAAATGAAAAACTGTTTTTT. Its translation is CASSFLGGNEKLFF. The chain links TRBV27 to TRBJ1-4; a possible D gene is TRBD1 (6 bases). Looked up from germline, CDR1 is MNHEY and CDR2 is SMNVEV (reference sequence). Trimming stripped 3 bases from V and 5 bases from J, with 10 bases between. The CDR3 spans 14 residues. The full variable domain, its missing parts supplied by reference TRBV27 and TRBJ1-4, is EAQVTQNPRYLITVTGKKLTVTCSQNMNHEYMSWYRQDPGLGLRQIYYSMNVEVTDKGDVPEGYKVSRKEKRNFPLILESPSPNQTSLYFCASSFLGGNEKLFFGSGTQLSVL.

This clonotype was observed many times. CDR3 in amino acids: CSVQDLNQPQHF. As DNA, the CDR3 is TGCAGCGTTCAGGACCTCAATCAGCCCCAGCATTTT. The chain combines TRBV29-1 with TRBJ1-5; D unclear. Trimming stripped 5 bases from V and 3 bases from J, with 8 bases between. The CDR3 is 12 amino acids. Germline-derived CDR1 and CDR2 are SQVTM and ANQGSEA. Variable domain in full (rest from reference TRBV29-1 and TRBJ1-5): SAVISQKPSRDICQRGTSLTIQCQVDSQVTMMFWYRQQPGQSLTLIATANQGSEATYESGFVIDKFPISRPNLTFSTLTVSNMSPEDSSIYLCSVQDLNQPQHFGDGTRLSIL.

This clonotype was observed at least ten times. J is TRBJ2-5 and V is TRBV30, with 7 bases fitting TRBD1. The V and J ends lost 3 bases and 4 bases, in that order; junction bases with no gene match: 5. The CDR3 runs to 13 residues. Germline V gene data show CDR1 as GTSNPN and CDR2 as SVGIG (reference sequence). CDR3 DNA: TGTGCCTGGAGCGATCGACAGGGAGAGACCCAGTACTTC. The encoded protein is CAWSDRQGETQYF.